The next 20 T cell receptor beta chains were all read from a single sample in a study of blood T cell repertoires in COVID-19 (dated by TCRdb to between 2020 and 2021). The library was produced with the immunoSEQ multiplex PCR assay. Here the immuneACCESS table is served through TCRdb, limited to in-frame sequences with V and J called. Missing clones are a known gap in these copies; in checked studies unresolved V genes cover under half, and the rest lacks a known reason. A total of about 330,000 clones appear in this sample, roughly nine tenths of them only once. The ten largest clones add up to around 18% of the sample. Sample: PBMCs or T cells enriched from blood (not recorded which). The receptors come from a woman aged 30 to 39 who had recovered from COVID-19.

The chain couples TRBV10-3 to TRBJ2-3; 8 nucleotides line up with TRBD2. The CDR3 is 18 amino acids. V lost 0 bases, J lost 4 bases, and 12 bases stayed unmatched. Germline CDR1 reads ENHRY; CDR2 reads SYGVKD. DNA for the CDR3: TGTGCCATCAGTGAGTCGGCGGGTAGCGGGGTGTTCGCAGATACGCAGTATTTT. The encoded protein is CAISESAGSGVFADTQYF.

This chain uses TRBV5-1 with TRBJ2-7; 9 bases line up with TRBD1. CDR1 is SGHRS and CDR2 is YFSETQ in the germline V gene. CDR3 length: 16 amino acids. Germline trimming cut 4 bases from V and 6 bases from J; bases unmatched to any gene: 14. CDR3 in amino acids: CASSTGTGFIRGEQYF. CDR3 coding DNA: TGCGCCAGCAGCACCGGGACAGGGTTTATTAGGGGCGAGCAGTACTTC.

This clone was counted between two and nine times. This chain joins TRBV29-1 and TRBJ2-1; 14 bases map to TRBD2. The trim removed 4 bases at V and 9 bases at J, leaving 2 bases unmatched. CDR1 and CDR2 (germline): SQVTM, ANQGSEA. The CDR3 is 13 amino acids. The CDR3 DNA follows: TGCAGCGTTGGACTAGCGGGAGGGGGTGAGCAGTTCTTC. Its protein product is CSVGLAGGGEQFF.

V usage is TRBV2 and J usage is TRBJ2-7, with 9 bases that match TRBD2. Trimming cost V 7 bases and J 3 bases; bases outside gene matches: 7. This CDR3 has 14 amino acids. Germline CDR1 and CDR2: SNHLY and FYNNEI. DNA for the CDR3: TGTGCCAGCACCGCGGGAGGGCCCAACTACGAGCAGTACTTC. It specifies CASTAGGPNYEQYF.

V gene TRBV10-3 combines with J gene TRBJ2-7; 11 bases map to TRBD1. V shed 8 bases, J shed 2 bases, and the junction held 5 bases outside the gene matches. Germline-derived CDR1 and CDR2 are ENHRY and SYGVKD. This CDR3 has 14 residues. The CDR3 DNA sequence: TGTGCCATCTCCACGGGACAGGGGGCCTACGAGCAGTACTTC. It specifies CAISTGQGAYEQYF.

J is TRBJ2-7 and V is TRBV11-2; possibly TRBD2 for D (5 bases). Deletions cut 2 bases from V and 4 bases from J, with 12 bases between. CDR1 is SGHAT and CDR2 is FQNNGV in the germline V gene. The CDR3 is 14 amino acids. CDR3 sequence reads: CASSLQESGYEQYF. CDR3 DNA: TGTGCCAGCAGCTTACAGGAATCGGGATACGAGCAGTACTTC. The complete variable domain, with remaining parts taken from reference TRBV11-2 and TRBJ2-7, reads EAGVAQSPRYKIIEKRQSVAFWCNPISGHATLYWYQQILGQGPKLLIQFQNNGVVDDSQLPKDRFSAERLKGVDSTLKIQPAKLEDSAVYLCASSLQESGYEQYFGPGTRLTVT.

The chain combines TRBV6-2 or TRBV6-3 with TRBJ1-1, with D hard to call. V lost 5 bases, J lost 1 base, and 17 bases lay in between. The CDR3 extends over 16 amino acids. Per the germline V gene, CDR1 is MNHEY and CDR2 is SVGEGT. The CDR3 spells CASSQWSIGKNTEAFF. DNA for the CDR3: TGTGCCAGCAGTCAGTGGTCGATCGGGAAGAACACTGAAGCTTTCTTT.

V gene TRBV7-9 combines with J gene TRBJ2-2; D unclear. This CDR3 has 14 amino acids. Germline CDR1 SEHNR, CDR2 FQNEAQ (reference sequence). Deletions cut 4 bases from V and 0 bases from J, with 6 bases between. The CDR3: CASSSVTNTGELFF. For the CDR3, the DNA is TGTGCCAGCAGCTCGGTTACGAACACCGGGGAGCTGTTTTTT.

This clone was counted only a few times. DNA for the CDR3: TGCGCCAGCAGCCAAAGACCAGGGAACTATGGCTACACCTTC. It is translated as CASSQRPGNYGYTF. The rearrangement uses TRBV5-1 and TRBJ1-2; maybe TRBD1 (5 bases). The CDR3 covers 14 residues. V lost 4 bases and J 2 bases, leaving 12 bases between the germline ends. CDR1 is SGHRS, CDR2 YFSETQ, per germline.

This rearrangement joins TRBV5-1 to TRBJ1-5, with D possibly being TRBD1 (5 bases). The germline V gene has CDR1 SGHRS and CDR2 YFSETQ. The V end was cut by 0 bases, the J end by 9 bases, with 16 bases between. This CDR3 is 15 amino acids long. The CDR3, as DNA: TGCGCCAGCAGCTTGGATGGTCAGGGAGGTTTGCCCCAGCATTTT. Encoded protein: CASSLDGQGGLPQHF.

The chain is built from TRBV6-5 and TRBJ2-2; perhaps TRBD2 as D (5 bases). With 6 bases removed from V and 4 bases from J, the gap between germline ends came to 15 bases. Germline V gives CDR1 MNHEY, CDR2 SVGAGI. This CDR3 is 15 amino acids long. The CDR3 sequence is CASRIREASTGELFF. The CDR3 DNA follows: TGTGCCAGCAGGATCCGGGAAGCGAGCACCGGGGAGCTGTTTTTT.

The chain couples TRBV28 to TRBJ2-1; 9 bases align to TRBD2. CDR1 is MDHEN and CDR2 is SYDVKM in the germline V gene. This CDR3 contains 15 residues. The junction had 8 bases not matched to a gene; V was cut back by 5 bases and J by 6 bases. The CDR3 spells CASSTRLADSNEQFF. The CDR3 nucleotides are TGTGCCAGCAGTACCCGACTAGCGGACTCCAATGAGCAGTTCTTC.

The chain uses TRBV9 and TRBJ2-5; D ambiguous. Trimming removed 4 bases from V and 5 bases from J, with 15 bases in between. The CDR3 is made up of 14 amino acids. In germline, CDR1 is SGDLS, CDR2 YYNGEE. The CDR3 coding sequence is TGTGCCAGCAGCTCCCAGACATCCGTTGAGACCCAGTACTTC. It is translated as CASSSQTSVETQYF. The full variable domain, completed using reference TRBV9 and TRBJ2-5, is DSGVTQTPKHLITATGQRVTLRCSPRSGDLSVYWYQQSLDQGLQFLIQYYNGEERAKGNILERFSAQQFPDLHSELNLSSLELGDSALYFCASSSQTSVETQYFGPGTRLLVL.

The V gene is TRBV6-2 or TRBV6-3, the J gene TRBJ1-1, with 10 bases aligning to TRBD1. The trim removed 6 bases at V and 2 bases at J, leaving 6 bases unmatched. The CDR3 runs to 15 residues. Germline V lookup: CDR1 MNHEY, CDR2 SVGEGT. CDR3 nucleotides: TGTGCCAGCAGCTGGGGACAGGGGAAAAACACTGAAGCTTTCTTT. Its protein product is CASSWGQGKNTEAFF.

J is TRBJ2-3 and V is TRBV7-9, with unresolved D. CDR3 length: 16 residues. Trimming cost V 5 bases and J 6 bases, with 21 bases left between them. Germline V gives CDR1 SEHNR, CDR2 FQNEAQ (reference sequence). This chain's CDR3 is CASSPSGRLPVDTQYF. The CDR3 DNA reads as TGTGCCAGCAGCCCGAGTGGGCGCTTACCCGTTGATACGCAGTATTTT.

The chain employs TRBV7-8 and TRBJ1-2, with D possibly TRBD1 on 6 matching bases. V shed 5 bases and J shed 5 bases, with 12 bases lying between them. The CDR3 is 13 residues long. CDR1 SGHVS and CDR2 FQNEAQ come from the germline V gene. The CDR3 spells CASSRTEAYGYTF. The DNA for the CDR3 is TGTGCCAGCAGCCGGACAGAGGCTTATGGCTACACCTTC.

The chain recombines TRBV7-9 with TRBJ2-6; TRBD1 aligns across 11 bases. V lost 5 bases and J lost 2; bases outside the gene matches: 5. The CDR3 is made up of 17 amino acids. Per the germline V gene, CDR1 is SEHNR and CDR2 is FQNEAQ (reference sequence). CDR3 loop: CASSDRTGGAGANVLTF. DNA for the CDR3: TGTGCCAGCAGCGACCGGACAGGGGGCGCTGGGGCCAACGTCCTGACTTTC.

The chain links TRBV28 to TRBJ2-7; D may be TRBD2 (7 bases). The V gene's germline CDR1 is MDHEN and CDR2 SYDVKM. V was cut by 5 bases and J by 3 bases, with 17 bases left in between. This CDR3 spans 15 amino acids. CDR3 nucleotide sequence: TGTGCCAGCAGTCCTTGGGGGGGGCCGAGCTACGAGCAGTACTTC. It yields the protein CASSPWGGPSYEQYF.

The chain links TRBV7-9 to TRBJ1-4; D is undetermined. The CDR3 sequence is 14 residues long. Germline lookup yields CDR1 SEHNR and CDR2 FQNEAQ (reference sequence). Trimming removed 3 bases at V and 5 bases at J, with 10 bases between. This CDR3 reads CASSFSGGNEKLFF. CDR3 coding DNA: TGTGCCAGCAGCTTCTCGGGCGGGAATGAAAAACTGTTTTTT.

This clone occurred many times. The CDR3 nucleotides are TGTGCCAGCAGCCTCCTCCAGGGTAGTTACACTGAAGCTTTCTTT. Translated, it gives CASSLLQGSYTEAFF. This chain uses TRBV5-4 with TRBJ1-1; tentative D call: TRBD1 (5 bases). The CDR3 has 15 amino acids. Deletions cut 4 bases from V and 3 bases from J, with 16 bases between. CDR1 is SGHNT and CDR2 is YYREEE in the germline V gene (reference sequence).